The rows below give T cell receptor beta chains drawn from one sample of a study of CD8 T cells in Susac syndrome. TCRdb analysed the immunoSEQ multiplex PCR reads with MiXCR anew, one entry per CDR3 protein. This table has more than 150,000 distinct CDR3 sequences, around 95% appearing once. The sequencing input was CD4+ T cells from PBMCs. The receptor source for this set is a human donor with Susac syndrome. The CDR3 runs from the conserved cysteine through the conserved F or W. Fields, in order: J gene, V gene, D gene, CDR3 DNA, CDR3 protein. The D gene is left open where the match is weak.

j_call: TRBJ2-5; v_call: TRBV12-3/TRBV12-4; d_call: TRBD2; cdr3_nt: TGTGCCAGCAGTTTATCTCGCTCGGGGGGAGAGACCCAGTACTTC; cdr3_aa: CASSLSRSGGETQYF
j_call: TRBJ2-3; v_call: TRBV28; d_call: TRBD1; cdr3_nt: TGTGCCAGCCTGGGACAGGGGGCAGATACGCAGTATTTT; cdr3_aa: CASLGQGADTQYF
j_call: TRBJ2-7; v_call: TRBV6-5; d_call: -; cdr3_nt: TGTGCCAGCAGTTATTCGCGGACCTCCTACGAGCAGTACTTC; cdr3_aa: CASSYSRTSYEQYF
j_call: TRBJ2-1; v_call: TRBV7-8; d_call: TRBD2; cdr3_nt: TGTGCCAGCAGCTCCGGGACTAGCGGGAGACCTTACTACAATGAGCAGTTCTTC; cdr3_aa: CASSSGTSGRPYYNEQFF
j_call: TRBJ2-7; v_call: TRBV6-5; d_call: TRBD1; cdr3_nt: TGTGCCAGCAGTTACGGGGCAGGGGGTCCCTACGAGCAGTACTTC; cdr3_aa: CASSYGAGGPYEQYF
j_call: TRBJ1-2; v_call: TRBV4-2; d_call: TRBD1; cdr3_nt: TGTGCCAGCAGCCAAGATATATTTCGGGACAGCTCCCTTGGCTACACCTTC; cdr3_aa: CASSQDIFRDSSLGYTF
j_call: TRBJ2-3; v_call: TRBV20-1; d_call: TRBD2; cdr3_nt: TGCAGTGCTAGAGCCAAACTAGCGGGGTATGCAGATACGCAGTATTTT; cdr3_aa: CSARAKLAGYADTQYF
j_call: TRBJ2-5; v_call: TRBV15; d_call: TRBD1; cdr3_nt: TGTGCCACCAGCAAAATCAGGGGGCGTGAGCAAGAGACCCAGTACTTC; cdr3_aa: CATSKIRGREQETQYF
j_call: TRBJ2-7; v_call: TRBV20-1; d_call: -; cdr3_nt: TGCAGTGCTAGTCCGACTAGCTACGAGCAGTACTTC; cdr3_aa: CSASPTSYEQYF
j_call: TRBJ2-7; v_call: TRBV18; d_call: TRBD1; cdr3_nt: TGTGCCAGCTCACCTGGGACAGTAGATTACGAGCAGTACTTC; cdr3_aa: CASSPGTVDYEQYF
j_call: TRBJ2-1; v_call: TRBV20-1; d_call: -; cdr3_nt: TGCAGTGCCATTTCTTTGGGGGGACTCCCTTCAGACCATGAGCAGTTCTTC; cdr3_aa: CSAISLGGLPSDHEQFF
j_call: TRBJ1-3; v_call: TRBV27; d_call: -; cdr3_nt: TGTGCCAGCAGATCCTCTGAAAACACCATATATTTT; cdr3_aa: CASRSSENTIYF
j_call: TRBJ1-2; v_call: TRBV10-3; d_call: -; cdr3_nt: TGTGCCATCAGTGAGCCGAGGAAGGGGGAGCGCTATGGCTACACCTTC; cdr3_aa: CAISEPRKGERYGYTF
j_call: TRBJ2-3; v_call: TRBV30; d_call: -; cdr3_nt: TGTGCCTGGAGGGGCGAGGGGTTCCCCACAGATACGCAGTATTTT; cdr3_aa: CAWRGEGFPTDTQYF
j_call: TRBJ2-7; v_call: TRBV28; d_call: -; cdr3_nt: TGTGCCAGCAGGAGAATCAGGGTTGCCTACGAGCAGTACTTC; cdr3_aa: CASRRIRVAYEQYF
j_call: TRBJ2-3; v_call: TRBV20-1; d_call: -; cdr3_nt: TGCAGTGCTTTAGGGGGAGGAGATACGCAGTATTTT; cdr3_aa: CSALGGGDTQYF
j_call: TRBJ2-2; v_call: TRBV3-1; d_call: TRBD1; cdr3_nt: TGTGCCAGCAGCCAACACAGGGGAGCGCCCGGGGAGCTGTTTTTT; cdr3_aa: CASSQHRGAPGELFF
j_call: TRBJ1-2; v_call: TRBV30; d_call: -; cdr3_nt: TGTGCCTGGTTAGGTGCTAACTATGGCTACACCTTC; cdr3_aa: CAWLGANYGYTF
j_call: TRBJ2-1; v_call: TRBV5-6; d_call: -; cdr3_nt: TGTGCCAGCAGCTTGGTACTAGATGAGCAGTTCTTC; cdr3_aa: CASSLVLDEQFF